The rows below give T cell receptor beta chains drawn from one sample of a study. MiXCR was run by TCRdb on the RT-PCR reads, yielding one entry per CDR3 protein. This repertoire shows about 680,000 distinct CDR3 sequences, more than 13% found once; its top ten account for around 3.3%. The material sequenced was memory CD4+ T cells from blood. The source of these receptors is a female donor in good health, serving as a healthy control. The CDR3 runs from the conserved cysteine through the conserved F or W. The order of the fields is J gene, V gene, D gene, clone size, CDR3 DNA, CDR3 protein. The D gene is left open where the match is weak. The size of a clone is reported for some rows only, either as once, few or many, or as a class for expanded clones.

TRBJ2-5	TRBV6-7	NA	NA	TGTGCCAGCAGCCATGGGGAAGACCGGGACTTACATAAAGAGACCCAGTACTTC	CASSHGEDRDLHKETQYF
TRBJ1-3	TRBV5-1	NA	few	TGCGCCAGCAGCCCCTCGGGGGGCGACGGAAACACCATATATTTT	CASSPSGGDGNTIYF
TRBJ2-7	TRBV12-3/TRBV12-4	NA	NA	TGTGCCAGCAGCACCGGGTCCGGGGTGCAGTACTTC	CASSTGSGVQYF
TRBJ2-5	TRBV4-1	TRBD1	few	TGCGCCAGCAGCCAAGGTTCGATCAGGGGGCAGGAGACCCAGTACTTC	CASSQGSIRGQETQYF
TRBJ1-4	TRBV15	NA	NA	TGTGCCACCAGCAGAGAGTTGGGGACCGGTTTCGAAAAACTGTTTTTT	CATSRELGTGFEKLFF
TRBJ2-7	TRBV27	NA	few	TGTGCCAGCAGAGTTACAGGGTCCTACGAGCAGTACTTC	CASRVTGSYEQYF
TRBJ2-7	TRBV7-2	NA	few	TGTGCCAGCAGCCTAGGGAGGGGGGCCCAAAGCTCCTACGAGCAGTACTTC	CASSLGRGAQSSYEQYF
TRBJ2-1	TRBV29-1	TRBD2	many	TGCAGCGTTGAAGCTAGCGGGAGGGTTACCTACAATGAGCAGTTCTTC	CSVEASGRVTYNEQFF
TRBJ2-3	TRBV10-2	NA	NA	TGCGCCAGCAGTGATTTCGGGGAAGAGAGAGATACGCAGTATTTT	CASSDFGEERDTQYF
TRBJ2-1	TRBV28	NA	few	TGTGCCAGCAGTACCAGACCTGATGAGCAGTTCTTC	CASSTRPDEQFF
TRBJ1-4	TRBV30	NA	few	NA	CAFGPGGGNEKLFF
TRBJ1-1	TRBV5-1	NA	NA	TGCGCCAGCAGCGGGGAGTCGAACACTGAAGCTTTCTTT	CASSGESNTEAFF
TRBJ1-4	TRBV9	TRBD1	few	TGTGCCAGCAGCGAAGGTCCCGGGACAGGGGACGAAAAACTGTTTTTT	CASSEGPGTGDEKLFF
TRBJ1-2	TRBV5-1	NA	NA	TGCGCCAGCAGCTCCCTAGCGGGGCACTATGGCTACACCTTC	CASSSLAGHYGYTF
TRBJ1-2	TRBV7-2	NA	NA	TGTGCCAGCAGCCAGACGGAACTTTTAGCTAACTATGGCTACACCTTC	CASSQTELLANYGYTF
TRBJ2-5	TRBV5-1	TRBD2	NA	TGCGCCAGCAGCCCCGGGACTAGCGGGAGGGCTTCGGAGGAGACCCAGTACTTC	CASSPGTSGRASEETQYF
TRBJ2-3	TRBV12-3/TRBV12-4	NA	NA	TGTGCCAGCAGTTTCGGCAGGAGCACAGATACGCAGTATTTT	CASSFGRSTDTQYF
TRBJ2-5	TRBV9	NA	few	TGTGCCAGCAGCGTAGGGACAGCCCGAGAGACCCAGTACTTC	CASSVGTARETQYF
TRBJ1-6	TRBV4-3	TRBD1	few	TGCGCCAGCAGCCAACTGGCCGGGACAGAAGTTAATTCACCCCTCCACTTT	CASSQLAGTEVNSPLHF
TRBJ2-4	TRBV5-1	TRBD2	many	TGCGCCAGTCATAGCGGGAGAATGAGAGACATTCAGTACTTC	CASHSGRMRDIQYF
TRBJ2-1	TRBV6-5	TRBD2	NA	TGTGCCAGCAAAGTAGCGGGACCCTACGAGCAGTTCTTC	CASKVAGPYEQFF
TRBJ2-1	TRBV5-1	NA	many	TGCGCCAGCAGCTCCCCGGGACGTTCTTCCTACAATGAGCAGTTCTTC	CASSSPGRSSYNEQFF
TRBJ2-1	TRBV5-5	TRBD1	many	TGTGCCAGCAGCTTGGAGGGGGCCTCCTACAATGAGCAGTTCTTC	CASSLEGASYNEQFF
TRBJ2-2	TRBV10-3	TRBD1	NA	TGTGCCATCAGGGGACAGGGGACGAACACCGGGGAGCTGTTTTTT	CAIRGQGTNTGELFF
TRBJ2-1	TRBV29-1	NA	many	TGCAGCGTTGACTGGGTCAGTGAGCAGTTCTTC	CSVDWVSEQFF
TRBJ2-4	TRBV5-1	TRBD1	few	TGCGCCAGCAGCTTGTTGGACAGGGGGGATACCATTCAGTACTTC	CASSLLDRGDTIQYF
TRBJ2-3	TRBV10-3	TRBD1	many	TGTGCCATCAGGGGACAGGGGAGAACAGATACGCAGTATTTT	CAIRGQGRTDTQYF
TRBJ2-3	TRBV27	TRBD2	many	TGTGCCAGCAGATTCAGCGGGAACACAGATACGCAGTATTTT	CASRFSGNTDTQYF
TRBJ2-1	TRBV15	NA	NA	TGTGCCACCAGCAGAGATCTGGTTTTGAGCTCCTACAATGAGCAGTTCTTC	CATSRDLVLSSYNEQFF
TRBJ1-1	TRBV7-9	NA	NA	TGTGCCAGCAGTATTTCGGGGGAGAAAGCTTTCTTT	CASSISGEKAFF
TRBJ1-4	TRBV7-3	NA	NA	TGTGCCAGCAGCTTACGTGGGGGAGCAAATGAAAAACTGTTTTTT	CASSLRGGANEKLFF
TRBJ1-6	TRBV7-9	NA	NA	TGTGCCAGCAGCTTTAGCGGAGCCTATAATTCACCCCTCCACTTT	CASSFSGAYNSPLHF
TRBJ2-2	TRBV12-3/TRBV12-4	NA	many	TGTGCCAGCAGTTTTATGAGGGAGCTGTTTTTT	CASSFMRELFF
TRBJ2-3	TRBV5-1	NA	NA	TGCGCCAGCAGCGCGGACTGGCCAGATACGCAGTATTTT	CASSADWPDTQYF
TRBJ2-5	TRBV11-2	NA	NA	TGTGCCAGCAGCCTGCGACAGGTCCAGACCCAGTACTTC	CASSLRQVQTQYF
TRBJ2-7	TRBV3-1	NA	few	TGTGCCAGCAGCCAAGGGTGGGAGGACGAGCAGTACTTC	CASSQGWEDEQYF
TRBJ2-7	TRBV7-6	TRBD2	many	TGTGCCAGCAGCCCCGGGACTAGCGGGAGAAGGACCTACGAGCAGTACTTC	CASSPGTSGRRTYEQYF
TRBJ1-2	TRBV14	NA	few	TGTGCCAGCAGCCAAGGCGTAAGAGGGGGGAACTATGGCTACACCTTC	CASSQGVRGGNYGYTF
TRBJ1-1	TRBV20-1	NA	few	TGCAGTGCCGGACCGCCAGAAAGAGCTTTCTTT	CSAGPPERAFF
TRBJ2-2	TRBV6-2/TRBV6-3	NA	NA	TGTGCCACCCACGGACTGGGCGGGGAGCTGTTTTTT	CATHGLGGELFF
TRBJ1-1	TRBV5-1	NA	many	TGTGCCAGCAGCTTAGATATGAACACTGAAGCTTTCTTT	CASSLDMNTEAFF
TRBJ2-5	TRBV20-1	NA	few	TGCAGTGCTCTTAAAGCGGAGACCCAGTACTTC	CSALKAETQYF
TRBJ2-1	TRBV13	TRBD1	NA	TGTGCCAGCAGCTTACGCCGGGACAGGGGCTACAATGAGCAGTTCTTC	CASSLRRDRGYNEQFF
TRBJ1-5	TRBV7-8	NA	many	TGTGCCAGCAGCTTGACAGGCGTCAATCAGCCCCAGCATTTT	CASSLTGVNQPQHF
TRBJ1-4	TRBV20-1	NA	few	TGCAGTGCTAAAGAACCAGGAGGCAAGGAAAAACTGTTTTTT	CSAKEPGGKEKLFF
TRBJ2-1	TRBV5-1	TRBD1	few	TGCGCCAGCAGCTTGCAGGACAGGGTGGATGAGCAGTTCTTC	CASSLQDRVDEQFF
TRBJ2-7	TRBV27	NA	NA	TGTGCCAGCAGAGGGGGGCTAGCCCATTACGAGCAGTACTTC	CASRGGLAHYEQYF
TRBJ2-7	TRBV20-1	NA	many	TGCAGTGCTAGCGGCGACAGATCAGCCTACGAGCAGTACTTC	CSASGDRSAYEQYF
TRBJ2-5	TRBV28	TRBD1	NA	TGTGCCAGCAGTTTATTTTCAGGGGGCATGGAGACCCAGTACTTC	CASSLFSGGMETQYF
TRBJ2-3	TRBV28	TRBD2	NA	TGTGCCAGCAGCCCTCTCGGGAGGGCCCTCTCCGATACAGATACGCAGTATTTT	CASSPLGRALSDTDTQYF
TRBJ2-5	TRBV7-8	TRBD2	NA	TGTGCCAGCAGCTTAGGGGGACTAGCGGCCAACCAGTACTTC	CASSLGGLAANQYF
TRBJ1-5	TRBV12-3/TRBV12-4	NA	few	TGTGCCAGCAGTTTAGGAACGAACAATCAGCCCCAGCATTTT	CASSLGTNNQPQHF
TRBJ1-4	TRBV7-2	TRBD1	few	TGTGCCAGCAGCGGGCGACAGGGGGCTAATGAAAAACTGTTTTTT	CASSGRQGANEKLFF